The 5 T cell receptor beta chains below all came from one sample that was sequenced in a study of CD8 T cells in ankylosing spondylitis. TCRdb ran MiXCR on the 5' RACE reads and lists one entry per CDR3 protein. Here the sample spans 200,000 to 300,000 distinct CDR3 sequences, 10% to 13% being singletons. Sequenced sample: blood, either unsorted or a sorted T cell fraction (not recorded which). These TCRs come from a male donor with ankylosing spondylitis or in good health (not recorded which).

This clonotype has at least ten counts. The chain joins TRBV20-1 to TRBJ1-2; D is ambiguous. This CDR3 comprises 13 residues. Germline lookup yields CDR1 DFQATT and CDR2 SNEGSKA (reference sequence). Trimming took off 3 bases at V and 8 bases at J, with 16 bases between the two ends. This CDR3 reads CSARLPSEDGYTF. CDR3 DNA sequence: TGCAGTGCTAGGTTGCCCTCCGAAGACGGCTACACCTTC.

This clonotype was recorded at least ten times. The CDR3 region has the DNA TGCGCCAGCAGCTTGGGACAGGGATTAGGCGAGCAGTACTTC. This sequence encodes CASSLGQGLGEQYF. This chain joins TRBV5-1 and TRBJ2-7; 7 positions agree with TRBD1. The CDR3 is made up of 14 amino acids. Losses at the gene ends were 0 bases for V and 6 bases for J; bases not matched to a gene: 6. Germline assignment: CDR1 SGHRS and CDR2 YFSETQ.

There are many counts of this clonotype. The V gene is TRBV19, the J gene TRBJ1-1; D gene uncertain. CDR1 and CDR2 (germline): LNHDA, SQIVND (reference sequence). Trimming stripped 7 bases from V and 2 bases from J, with 5 bases between. CDR3 length: 11 amino acids. In nucleotides, the CDR3 is TGTGCCAGTATGAGAAACACTGAAGCTTTCTTT. As protein: CASMRNTEAFF.

This clonotype was counted a few times. This rearrangement joins TRBV7-2 to TRBJ1-3; D gene ambiguous. This CDR3 spans 16 amino acids. Germline CDR1 is SGHTA and CDR2 is FQGNSA. V shed 1 base and J shed 0 bases, with 10 bases lying between them. CDR3 sequence reads: CASSLGTVNSGNTIYF. For the CDR3, the DNA is TGTGCCAGCAGCTTAGGGACGGTGAACTCTGGAAACACCATATATTTT.

The chain joins TRBV12-3 or TRBV12-4 to TRBJ1-1; D is ambiguous. The CDR3 is made up of 13 amino acids. With 0 bases removed from V and 3 bases from J, the gap between germline ends came to 5 bases. The CDR3 DNA follows: TGTGCCAGCAGTTTAGCCGGGTACACTGAAGCTTTCTTT. It specifies CASSLAGYTEAFF.